This TCR beta chain was found in a study of blood T cell repertoires in COVID-19. Across the study: Material from acute and convalescent COVID-19 was sourced from the United States, Italy and Spain. PBMCs, B-cell-depleted T cells, or T cells provided the cDNA or gDNA that made up the material.

There are a few counts of this clone. This sample includes further DNA sequences coding for the same CDR3. The CDR3 contains 15 residues. The germline CDR1 and CDR2 sequences are MNHEY and SMNVEV (reference sequence). The V and J ends lost 5 bases and 4 bases, in that order; junction bases with no gene match: 3. In the source study's methods: Reference gene primer amplification yielded estimated nucleated cell counts. Sequencing was performed with immunoSEQ multiplex PCR; in TCRdb, only in-frame clones are kept and a portion is missing. V and J calls and clone size follow that table, whereas D and trimming were derived from the DNA. The sample has 55,000 to 80,000 clones, roughly four fifths seen once.

This TCR was recovered from a man in his 70s with acute or convalescent COVID-19. The chain employs TRBV27 and TRBJ2-1; 12 positions agree with TRBD2. The sequenced material came from peripheral blood. The CDR3 region has the DNA TGTGCCAGCAGTCAGACTAGCGGGAGTTACAATGAGCAGTTCTTC. It codes for CASSQTSGSYNEQFF.